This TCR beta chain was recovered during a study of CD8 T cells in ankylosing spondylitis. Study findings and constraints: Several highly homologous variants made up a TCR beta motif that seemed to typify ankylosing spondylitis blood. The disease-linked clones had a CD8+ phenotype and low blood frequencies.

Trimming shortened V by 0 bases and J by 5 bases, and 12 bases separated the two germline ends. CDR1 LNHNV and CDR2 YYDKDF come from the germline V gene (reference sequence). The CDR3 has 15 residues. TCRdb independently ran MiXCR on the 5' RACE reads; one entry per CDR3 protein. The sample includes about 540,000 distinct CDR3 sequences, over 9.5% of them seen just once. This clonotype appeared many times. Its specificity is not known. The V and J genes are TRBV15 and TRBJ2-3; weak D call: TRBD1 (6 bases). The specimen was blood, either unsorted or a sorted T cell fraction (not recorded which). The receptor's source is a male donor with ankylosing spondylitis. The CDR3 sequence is CATSRDPTGKDTQYF. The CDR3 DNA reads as TGTGCCACCAGCAGAGATCCAACAGGGAAAGATACGCAGTATTTT.